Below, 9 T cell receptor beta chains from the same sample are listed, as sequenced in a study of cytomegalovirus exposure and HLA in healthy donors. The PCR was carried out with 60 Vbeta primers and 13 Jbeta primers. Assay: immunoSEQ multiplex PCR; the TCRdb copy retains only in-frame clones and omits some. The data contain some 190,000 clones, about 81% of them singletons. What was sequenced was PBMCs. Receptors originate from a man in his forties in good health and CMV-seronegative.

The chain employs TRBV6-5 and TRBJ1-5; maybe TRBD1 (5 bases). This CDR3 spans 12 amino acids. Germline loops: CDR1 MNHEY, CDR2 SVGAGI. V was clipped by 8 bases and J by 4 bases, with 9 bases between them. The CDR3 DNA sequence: TGTGCCAGCCAGGGATGGAATCAGCCCCAGCATTTT. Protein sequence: CASQGWNQPQHF.

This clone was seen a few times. The CDR3: CASSSQGAYNEQFF. The CDR3 coding sequence is TGCGCCAGCAGCTCACAGGGGGCCTACAATGAGCAGTTCTTC. The chain has TRBV5-1 and TRBJ2-1; TRBD1 matches 8 bases. Looked up from germline, CDR1 is SGHRS and CDR2 is YFSETQ. V was pared by 3 bases and J by 2 bases, with 1 base of the junction left unmatched. The CDR3 has 14 amino acids.

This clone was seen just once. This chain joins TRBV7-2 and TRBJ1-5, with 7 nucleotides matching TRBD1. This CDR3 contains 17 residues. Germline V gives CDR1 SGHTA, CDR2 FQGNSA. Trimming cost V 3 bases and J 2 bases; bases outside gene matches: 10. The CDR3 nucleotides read TGTGCCAGCAGCTTCCGAAGTGGGACAGCCGGCAATCAGCCCCAGCATTTT. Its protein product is CASSFRSGTAGNQPQHF.

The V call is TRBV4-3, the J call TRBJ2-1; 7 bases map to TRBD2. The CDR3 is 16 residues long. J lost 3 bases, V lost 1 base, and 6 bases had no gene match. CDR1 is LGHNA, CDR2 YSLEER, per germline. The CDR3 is CASSQGKRGYYNEQFF. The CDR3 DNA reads TGCGCCAGCAGCCAAGGGAAGCGGGGATACTACAATGAGCAGTTCTTC.

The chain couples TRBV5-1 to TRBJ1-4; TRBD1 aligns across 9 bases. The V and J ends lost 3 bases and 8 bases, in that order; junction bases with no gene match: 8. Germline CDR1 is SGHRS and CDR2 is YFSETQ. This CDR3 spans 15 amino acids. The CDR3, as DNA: TGCGCCAGCAGCTCACCGGGACAGGGAGGGGAAAAACTGTTTTTT. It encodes CASSSPGQGGEKLFF.

The chain's CDR3 is CASSFGATGVRAFF. CDR3 bases: TGTGCCAGCAGTTTCGGGGCTACAGGGGTTCGAGCTTTCTTT. This chain links TRBV28 with TRBJ1-1; the match to TRBD1 covers 7 bases. The CDR3 has 14 residues. CDR1 is MDHEN and CDR2 is SYDVKM in the germline V gene. The J segment lost 10 bases and the V segment lost 3 bases, leaving 11 bases of the junction unmatched.

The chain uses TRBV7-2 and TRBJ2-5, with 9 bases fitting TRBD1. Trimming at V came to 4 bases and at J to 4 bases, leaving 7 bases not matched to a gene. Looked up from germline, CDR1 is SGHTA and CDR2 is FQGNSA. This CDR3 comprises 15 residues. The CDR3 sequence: CASSSNRGQVETQYF. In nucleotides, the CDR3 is TGTGCCAGCAGCTCAAACAGGGGGCAGGTAGAGACCCAGTACTTC.

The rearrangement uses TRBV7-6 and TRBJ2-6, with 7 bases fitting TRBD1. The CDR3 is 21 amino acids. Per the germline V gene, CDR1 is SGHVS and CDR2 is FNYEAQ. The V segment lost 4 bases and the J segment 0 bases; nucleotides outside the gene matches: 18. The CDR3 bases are TGTGCCAGCAGCTCGAGCCGGGACAGCCGCACTGACGGCTCTGGGGCCAACGTCCTGACTTTC. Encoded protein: CASSSSRDSRTDGSGANVLTF.

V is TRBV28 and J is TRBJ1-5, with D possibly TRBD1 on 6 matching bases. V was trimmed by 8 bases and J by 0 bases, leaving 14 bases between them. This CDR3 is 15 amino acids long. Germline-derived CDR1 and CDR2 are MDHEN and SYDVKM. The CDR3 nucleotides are TGTGCCAGCTATCAAGGACAGACTAGCAATCAGCCCCAGCATTTT. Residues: CASYQGQTSNQPQHF.